Below, one T cell receptor beta chain is given with its context. Antigen unknown. The DNA is left out, because the CDR3 cannot be placed on it with certainty; the CDR3 is given as TCRdb lists it. The length of the CDR3 is 19 amino acids, counting both ends. The germline V gene encodes CDR1 LGHNA and CDR2 YSLEER. The source of the sample is a study of tumor-infiltrating lymphocytes in primary liver carcinoma. As for the study in general: The patients, men and women alike, were aged 30 to 69 years. Productive TCRbeta read yields ran from roughly 3.6 to 7.1 million per sample and were similar between tissues. Study-level results: Compared with tumor region pairs, tumor-adjacent and tumor-blood pairs overlapped less.

The study extracted blood RNA from unsorted whole blood and also extracted germline DNA. Making TCR beta cDNA involved 400 to 600 ng total RNA and a constant-region primer. ARM-PCR was slightly modified, and three nested multiplex PCR rounds with it gave rise to the TCR beta libraries. Running 10 cycles apiece, the first two PCR rounds relied on TRBV1-TRBV30 forward primers together with a C-beta reverse primer. TCRdb independently ran MiXCR on the multiplex PCR reads; one entry per CDR3 protein. The table lists approximately 340,000 distinct CDR3 sequences, almost 65% of them singletons. The chain carries TRBV4-3 and TRBJ2-2; the tabulated D call, TRBD2, remains unverified against the DNA. This sequence was found in a man aged 40-50 years with primary liver carcinoma and hepatitis B virus infection. The material sequenced was peripheral blood. The CDR3 is CASSLPQGVIRGGPGSCFF.